One and the same sample provided the 21 T cell receptor beta chains below, sequenced in a study of glioma-infiltrating T cells. TCR alpha and beta CDR3 regions were amplified from RNA using iRepertoire nested multiplex PCR. TCRdb analysed the multiplex PCR reads with MiXCR anew, one entry per CDR3 protein. The sample holds approximately 90,000 distinct CDR3 sequences, about 23% seen once. The sample taken for sequencing was glioma tissue, nonneoplastic brain tissue, or PBMCs (not recorded which). Receptors were obtained from a human donor with low-grade glioma or glioblastoma, undergoing nonglioma brain surgery, or in good health (not recorded which).

This clonotype was seen at least ten times. This sequence joins TRBV6-2 or TRBV6-3 and TRBJ1-5; no firm D call. The CDR3 contains 14 residues. Trimming removed 6 bases at V and 5 bases at J, with 14 bases between. CDR1 MNHEY and CDR2 SVGEGT come from the germline V gene. The CDR3 region has the DNA TGTGCCAGCAGCGGACTAATTCCCTATCAGCCCCAGCATTTT. It codes for CASSGLIPYQPQHF.

This clonotype occurred many times. The rearrangement joins TRBV4-1 to TRBJ1-1, with D perhaps matching TRBD1 (5 bases). CDR1 and CDR2 (germline): MGHRA, YSYEKL. This CDR3 has 13 residues. Trimming stripped 1 base from V and 4 bases from J, with 7 bases between. The chain's CDR3 is CASSQVGTTEAFF. CDR3 DNA sequence: TGCGCCAGCAGCCAAGTCGGGACCACTGAAGCTTTCTTT.

This clonotype was detected ten times or more. V is TRBV20-1 and J is TRBJ2-3, with 15 nucleotides matching TRBD2. J lost 4 bases, V lost 8 bases, and 16 bases had no gene match. Germline V gene sequence: CDR1 DFQATT, CDR2 SNEGSKA (reference sequence). CDR3 length equals 18 residues. The CDR3 DNA sequence: TGCAGTCCCTCGGGACTAGCGGGAGGAGCTATAGCCGCAGATACGCAGTATTTT. Its protein is CSPSGLAGGAIAADTQYF.

The rearrangement links TRBV12-3 or TRBV12-4 to TRBJ1-5; D gene ambiguous. CDR3 length: 12 amino acids. V dropped 5 bases and J dropped 10 bases, with 12 bases sitting between them. DNA of the CDR3: TGTGCCAGCAGTGCGGCCCCCCCTCCCCAGCATTTT. As protein: CASSAAPPPQHF.

The chain has TRBV5-4 and TRBJ1-1; no definite D call. Germline V gene lookup returns CDR1 SGHNT and CDR2 YYREEE (reference sequence). V lost 0 bases and J lost 6, with 15 bases in between. This CDR3 is built from 15 residues. CDR3 DNA: TGTGCCAGCAGCTTGGAACGGGGAGTGTTCCCTGAAGCTTTCTTT. Translation: CASSLERGVFPEAFF.

This clonotype has more than one count but fewer than ten. The rearrangement uses TRBV7-9 and TRBJ1-4, with TRBD1 as a possible D gene (5 bases). The CDR3 extends over 13 amino acids. Trimming shortened V by 5 bases and J by 7 bases, and 11 bases separated the two germline ends. Germline V gene data show CDR1 as SEHNR and CDR2 as FQNEAQ (reference sequence). DNA for the CDR3: TGTGCCAGCAGCCTCGGGGCCGGTGAAAAACTGTTTTTT. Translated: CASSLGAGEKLFF.

This clonotype came up many times. The V and J genes are TRBV2 and TRBJ2-3; 7 nucleotides agree with TRBD2. The CDR3 has 15 residues. CDR1 SNHLY and CDR2 FYNNEI come from the germline V gene. Germline trimming cut 2 bases from V and 1 base from J; bases unmatched to any gene: 3. This CDR3 is CASSESGVGTDTQYF. Written as DNA, the CDR3 is TGTGCCAGCAGTGAAAGCGGGGTCGGCACAGATACGCAGTATTTT.

This sequence joins TRBV5-4 and TRBJ2-3; weak D call: TRBD2 (6 bases). The CDR3 covers 12 residues. CDR1 and CDR2 from the germline V gene are SGHNT and YYREEE (reference sequence). V shed 5 bases and J shed 8 bases, with 12 bases lying between them. The CDR3 spells CASSLAAGTQYF. As DNA, the CDR3 is TGTGCCAGCAGTTTAGCAGCGGGTACGCAGTATTTT.

This clonotype was seen repeatedly, ten times or more. The chain recombines TRBV19 with TRBJ1-1; D is uncertain. This CDR3 region has 14 residues. The germline CDR1 and CDR2 sequences are LNHDA and SQIVND (reference sequence). V was shortened by 3 bases and J by 0 bases, with 8 bases between the two germline ends. CDR3 nucleotide sequence: TGTGCCAGTAGTATCATCGGAGTGAACACTGAAGCTTTCTTT. This gives the protein CASSIIGVNTEAFF.

Of note for this clonotype: This clone may be a read error of a much larger clone one base away. V usage is TRBV19 and J usage is TRBJ1-5, with 8 bases matching TRBD1. The germline V gene has CDR1 LNHDA and CDR2 SQIVND (reference sequence). Trimming cost V 8 bases and J 3 bases; bases outside gene matches: 6. The CDR3 spans 14 residues. The CDR3 DNA sequence: TGTGCCAGTCGTTGGGGACAGGTCAATCAGCCCCAGCATTTT. Translation gives CASRWGQVNQPQHF.

This clonotype was seen a few times. The V and J genes are TRBV5-1 and TRBJ1-6; 9 nucleotides agree with TRBD1. Unmatched junction bases numbered 8, after V lost 4 bases and J lost 6 bases. Germline lookup yields CDR1 SGHRS and CDR2 YFSETQ. The CDR3 is made up of 16 amino acids. The chain's CDR3 is CASSRSGTGINSPLHF. DNA for the CDR3: TGCGCCAGCAGCCGATCCGGGACAGGGATTAATTCACCCCTCCACTTT.

The chain combines TRBV12-3 or TRBV12-4 with TRBJ2-5, with 12 bases fitting TRBD1. V gave up 2 bases and J gave up 3 bases; unmatched junction bases: 7. This CDR3 contains 17 residues. The CDR3 bases are TGTGCCAGCAGTTTAAATATGGGACAGGGGGCTGAAGAGACCCAGTACTTC. The encoded protein is CASSLNMGQGAEETQYF.

This clonotype was recorded at least ten times. This chain joins TRBV6-1 and TRBJ1-5, with TRBD1 identical over 7 bases. Looked up from germline, CDR1 is MNHNS and CDR2 is SASEGT. The CDR3 is 15 residues long. The ends lost 3 bases at V and 4 bases at J; junction bases unmatched: 6. The CDR3 DNA reads as TGTGCCAGCAGTGAGGGGCAGGGGGAAAATCAGCCCCAGCATTTT. Translating it yields CASSEGQGENQPQHF.

To note about this clonotype: A much larger clone differs from this one at a single base, so this may be a read error. The chain couples TRBV29-1 to TRBJ2-3; possibly TRBD2 for D (5 bases). Germline lookup yields CDR1 SQVTM and CDR2 ANQGSEA. The length of the CDR3 is 11 residues. The CDR3 DNA sequence: TGCAGAGTTGTAGCGTTAGATACGCAGTATTTT. It encodes CRVVALDTQYF.

This clonotype was recorded at least ten times. The genes are TRBV2 and TRBJ2-7; D gene ambiguous. The CDR3 runs 13 residues. V lost 4 bases and J lost 2, with 9 bases in between. Germline CDR1 and CDR2: SNHLY and FYNNEI. The CDR3 is CASSVSVAYEQYF. As DNA, the CDR3 is TGTGCCAGCAGTGTATCGGTGGCCTACGAGCAGTACTTC.

This clonotype was counted many times. V gene TRBV27 combines with J gene TRBJ1-4, with D unclear. Germline V gene sequence: CDR1 MNHEY, CDR2 SMNVEV (reference sequence). This CDR3 contains 16 residues. V gave up 6 bases and J gave up 0 bases, with 14 bases separating them. Here the CDR3 reads CASRRAGTTTNEKLFF. CDR3 in DNA: TGTGCCAGCAGGAGGGCAGGTACTACAACTAATGAAAAACTGTTTTTT.

This clonotype was detected many times. The CDR3 DNA reads as TGTGCCAGTAGGGGGACTAGCGGGTCCCTCACAGATACGCAGTATTTT. Amino acids: CASRGTSGSLTDTQYF. The chain couples TRBV19 to TRBJ2-3, with 12 bases lining up with TRBD2. The CDR3 totals 16 residues. The V gene's germline CDR1 is LNHDA and CDR2 SQIVND (reference sequence). Trimming cost V 6 bases and J 2 bases; bases outside gene matches: 6.

This clonotype was found many times. This chain connects TRBV27 to TRBJ2-1; D is tentatively TRBD1 or TRBD2 (5 bases each). Trimming left V 1 base short and J 5 bases short, with 15 bases between. In germline, CDR1 is MNHEY, CDR2 SMNVEV (reference sequence). The CDR3 spans 16 residues. CDR3 in DNA: TGTGCCAGCAGTTTATTGGGACGAACCCAAAACAATGAGCAGTTCTTC. This sequence encodes CASSLLGRTQNNEQFF.

The chain employs TRBV6-2 or TRBV6-3 and TRBJ2-1; the match to TRBD2 covers 9 bases. Germline values: CDR1 MNHEY, CDR2 SVGEGT. This CDR3 has 15 residues. The V gene end was trimmed by 1 base and the J gene end by 6 bases; junction bases not matched to a gene: 4. CDR3 residues: CASSYLAGVTNEQFF. The CDR3 region has the DNA TGTGCCAGCAGTTACTTAGCGGGAGTTACCAATGAGCAGTTCTTC.

This clonotype was observed at least ten times. This chain connects TRBV20-1 to TRBJ2-7, with 8 bases lining up with TRBD2. Germline V CDR1 and CDR2: DFQATT, SNEGSKA (reference sequence). The V segment lost 6 bases and the J segment 1 base; nucleotides outside the gene matches: 8. This CDR3 is built from 14 residues. Written as DNA, the CDR3 is TGCAGTGCCATGCACGGGACTAGTTCCTACGAGCAGTACTTC. The encoded protein is CSAMHGTSSYEQYF.

This clonotype was picked up a small number of times. At one boundary the junction diverges from the germline segment, which might be a read error. The chain carries TRBV27 and TRBJ2-7; the D call may be TRBD1 or TRBD2 (5 bases each). The CDR3 has 11 amino acids. Germline V gives CDR1 MNHEY, CDR2 SMNVEV (reference sequence). CDR3 bases: TGTGCCAGCCGGGGCTCCTACAAGCAGTACTTC. Translation: CASRGSYKQYF.